These T cell receptor beta chains were read from a single sample in a study of cytomegalovirus exposure and HLA in healthy donors. This table comes from immunoSEQ multiplex PCR, and its TCRdb copy is limited to in-frame clones, with some not included. The data contain 150,000 to 200,000 clones, over 75% of them singletons. Material for sequencing was PBMCs. These receptors were obtained from a female donor in good health and CMV-seronegative. The CDR3 runs from the conserved cysteine through the conserved F or W. A D gene is named only where the DNA matches it firmly. Size is omitted from some rows. Given values are once, few, many or a class for expanded clones.

size,V,J,D,DNA,CDR3
.,TRBV7-9,TRBJ2-1,TRBD2,TGTGCCAGCAGCTTCCCCGGACTAGGCAATGAGCAGTTCTTC,CASSFPGLGNEQFF
.,TRBV7-6,TRBJ1-1,.,TGTGCCAGCAGCTTAGGAGACTTACCGAACACTGAAGCTTTCTTT,CASSLGDLPNTEAFF
few,TRBV10-3,TRBJ2-1,.,TGTGCCATCAGTGGGTGGCAGGGGTCGGATGATGGTGAGCAGTTCTTC,CAISGWQGSDDGEQFF
.,TRBV7-8,TRBJ1-2,.,TGTGCCAGCAGCTTAGAGAGGCTAGTACGTAACTATGGCTACACCTTC,CASSLERLVRNYGYTF
few,TRBV28,TRBJ1-1,.,TGTGCCAGCAGTGGTCCGGGGGGCCTGAACACTGAAGCTTTCTTT,CASSGPGGLNTEAFF
.,TRBV28,TRBJ2-1,.,TGTGCCAGCAGTTTTCTCGCGGGGGCCTTAAATGAGCAGTTCTTC,CASSFLAGALNEQFF
.,TRBV9,TRBJ1-2,TRBD1,TGTGCCAGCAGCGTATCGGGACAGCCAAGCCCTAACTATGGCTACACCTTC,CASSVSGQPSPNYGYTF
.,TRBV6-5,TRBJ2-2,.,TGTGCCAGCAGCCCCACAGGGTCTGACACCGGGGAGCTGTTTTTT,CASSPTGSDTGELFF
.,TRBV19,TRBJ1-4,.,TGTGCCAGTAGTATAGAACTCCCCGGTACTAATGAAAAACTGTTTTTT,CASSIELPGTNEKLFF
few,TRBV18,TRBJ2-7,.,TGTGCCAGCTCACCTACAGGGCGCGGAAAATACGAGCAGTACTTC,CASSPTGRGKYEQYF
.,TRBV9,TRBJ1-4,TRBD1,TGTGCCAGCACCAACTCAGGGGGCGAAAAACTGTTTTTT,CASTNSGGEKLFF
.,TRBV28,TRBJ1-1,TRBD1,TGTGCCAGCAGAAGTGGACAGGGGACGGGAGCTTTCTTT,CASRSGQGTGAFF
.,TRBV11-2,TRBJ2-2,TRBD2,TGTGCCAGCAGATCAGGACTAGCGGGGGGGCTTAACACCGGGGAGCTGTTTTTT,CASRSGLAGGLNTGELFF
.,TRBV18,TRBJ2-4,.,TGTGCCAGCTCATCCTCGCCCGGTCCCCTAGCCAAAAACATTCAGTACTTC,CASSSSPGPLAKNIQYF
.,TRBV28,TRBJ1-3,.,TGTGCCAGCAGTTTCCCGGGAAGTGGAAACACCATATATTTT,CASSFPGSGNTIYF
.,TRBV5-1,TRBJ2-1,TRBD2,TGCGCCAGCAGGTCGGTAGCGGGAGGAGACAATGAGCAGTTCTTC,CASRSVAGGDNEQFF
.,TRBV6-1,TRBJ2-5,.,TGTGCCAGCAGTGAAGCGCTAGGGACTTCTCAAGAGACCCAGTACTTC,CASSEALGTSQETQYF
.,TRBV5-1,TRBJ2-3,TRBD2,TGCGCCAGCAGCTTCCGCGGGGGGCCCACAGATACGCAGTATTTT,CASSFRGGPTDTQYF
.,TRBV27,TRBJ2-7,.,TGTGCCAGCAGTCCCTCCCCTACGCCGGGCGAGCAGTACTTC,CASSPSPTPGEQYF
.,TRBV13,TRBJ1-2,.,TGTGCCAGCAGCTTGGCTGGGGGCGCCCTAAACTATGGCTACACCTTC,CASSLAGGALNYGYTF
.,TRBV29-1,TRBJ2-7,TRBD1,TGCAGCGTTGGGACAGGGGGCTTCAACGAGCAGTACTTC,CSVGTGGFNEQYF
.,TRBV9,TRBJ2-7,.,TGTGCCAGCAGCGTAGGGCCGGGCGGGATCTACGAGCAGTACTTC,CASSVGPGGIYEQYF
.,TRBV28,TRBJ2-7,.,TGTGCCAGCACCGACGCGGGGACTCAGTACTTC,CASTDAGTQYF
.,TRBV6-5,TRBJ2-7,.,TGTGCCAGCAGTTATACGAAGGAGGGAGACGAGCAGTACTTC,CASSYTKEGDEQYF
.,TRBV7-9,TRBJ2-1,TRBD2,TGTGCCAGCAGCTGGGGGACTAGTGTGAGAGAGCAGTTCTTC,CASSWGTSVREQFF
.,TRBV2,TRBJ1-5,.,TGTGCCAGCAGTCCCGACAGGAAGCTCCAGCCCCAGCATTTT,CASSPDRKLQPQHF
.,TRBV19,TRBJ2-1,TRBD2,TGTGCCAGTAGTATAGTCCCTAGCGGGGCTTCCTACAATGAGCAGTTCTTC,CASSIVPSGASYNEQFF
once,TRBV13,TRBJ2-2,.,TGTGCCAGCGTCAGGAGCGGCACCGGGGAGCTGTTTTTT,CASVRSGTGELFF
.,TRBV7-3,TRBJ2-7,.,TGTGCCAGCAGCTTAGCAGGGGAATACGAGCAGTACTTC,CASSLAGEYEQYF
.,TRBV7-2,TRBJ2-3,TRBD1,TGTGCCAGCAGTAGACAGGGGGGTAGCACAGATACGCAGTATTTT,CASSRQGGSTDTQYF
.,TRBV29-1,TRBJ2-7,TRBD2,TGCAGCGTTGTGACTAGCCCCTACGAGCAGTACTTC,CSVVTSPYEQYF
.,TRBV6-5,TRBJ1-4,TRBD1,TGTGCCAGCAGCAACCAGGGGGCGGGAAAGGAAAAACTGTTTTTT,CASSNQGAGKEKLFF
.,TRBV9,TRBJ2-1,TRBD2,TGTGCCAGCAGCGTAGCGGGGAGGGCAAATGAGCAGTTCTTC,CASSVAGRANEQFF
.,TRBV6-5,TRBJ1-1,.,TGTGCCAGCACCCGTAACACTGAAGCTTTCTTT,CASTRNTEAFF
.,TRBV5-6,TRBJ2-7,TRBD2,TGTGCCAGCAGCTTGGGACTAGCGGGAGTTATAGCCTACGAGCAGTACTTC,CASSLGLAGVIAYEQYF
.,TRBV7-2,TRBJ1-5,.,TGTGCCAGCAGCTTAGCTGGGGCGACCAATCAGCCCCAGCATTTT,CASSLAGATNQPQHF
.,TRBV7-9,TRBJ1-1,.,TGTGCCAGCAGCTTAATTACAGGGTCCCCTGAAGCTTTCTTT,CASSLITGSPEAFF
.,TRBV1,TRBJ2-1,.,TGCACCAGCAGCCGACGATCCGGGGCCTACAATGAGCAGTTCTTC,CTSSRRSGAYNEQFF
.,TRBV7-2,TRBJ2-3,.,TGTGCCAGCAGCTTCGGCGGGGGCACAGATACGCAGTATTTT,CASSFGGGTDTQYF
.,TRBV6-1,TRBJ1-2,.,TGTGCCAGCAGTGAACAGGGTTCCTATGGCTACACCTTC,CASSEQGSYGYTF
.,TRBV28,TRBJ2-4,TRBD1,TGTGCCAGCAGCCCGGGAAGGGGGCAGTACATTCAGTACTTC,CASSPGRGQYIQYF
.,TRBV4-1,TRBJ1-1,.,TGCGCCAGCAGCCCGGGTCCGCAAGGAAACACTGAAGCTTTCTTT,CASSPGPQGNTEAFF
.,TRBV6-1,TRBJ2-1,TRBD1,TGTGCCAGCAGTTCGGGACAGAGCCTTGAGCAGTTCTTC,CASSSGQSLEQFF
.,TRBV7-3,TRBJ2-1,.,TGTGCCAGCAGCCCCGGACAGATCTACAATGAGCAGTTCTTC,CASSPGQIYNEQFF
.,TRBV5-1,TRBJ2-3,.,TGCGCCAGCAGTGATCGGAGCACAGATACGCAGTATTTT,CASSDRSTDTQYF
.,TRBV5-6,TRBJ1-2,.,TGTGCCAGCAGCTTGACAGGTAGTGGCTACACCTTC,CASSLTGSGYTF
.,TRBV28,TRBJ2-7,TRBD2,TGTGCCAGCTGGAGCGGGAGCTCCTACGAGCAGTACTTC,CASWSGSSYEQYF
.,TRBV27,TRBJ1-5,TRBD1,TGTGCCAGCAGTGACAGGGGGCTAAGCAATCAGCCCCAGCATTTT,CASSDRGLSNQPQHF
.,TRBV5-1,TRBJ2-7,TRBD2,TGCGCCAGCAGCGTTAGCGGGGGTTACGAGCAGTACTTC,CASSVSGGYEQYF
few,TRBV6-4,TRBJ2-2,TRBD2,TGTGCCAGCAAGCCTAGCGGGGACACCGGGGAGCTGTTTTTT,CASKPSGDTGELFF
.,TRBV7-9,TRBJ2-5,TRBD1,TGTGCCAGCAGAAGGACAGGGGGGGAGACCCAGTACTTC,CASRRTGGETQYF
.,TRBV5-1,TRBJ1-5,.,TGCGCCAGCAGCTTGGACGGTGGGGCAGCTAGCAATCAGCCCCAGCATTTT,CASSLDGGAASNQPQHF
.,TRBV28,TRBJ2-7,TRBD1,TGTGCCAGCAAGGTAGACAGGGGGGACGAGCAGTACTTC,CASKVDRGDEQYF
.,TRBV6-6,TRBJ1-1,.,TGTGCCAGCGAGGGAGTCGCTCGGAACACTGAAGCTTTCTTT,CASEGVARNTEAFF
once,TRBV28,TRBJ2-5,TRBD1,TGTGCCAGCAGCGAACCGGGACAGGGAATCGTAGAGACCCAGTACTTC,CASSEPGQGIVETQYF
.,TRBV27,TRBJ2-7,.,TGTGCCAGCCGCTACTCCTACGAGCAGTACTTC,CASRYSYEQYF
few,TRBV25-1,TRBJ1-1,.,TGTGCCAGCAGTGACCACCGACAGGTTGAAGCTTTCTTT,CASSDHRQVEAFF
.,TRBV11-2,TRBJ2-7,.,TGTGCCAGCAGTTTGGACGGGGTCCACGAGCAGTACTTC,CASSLDGVHEQYF
.,TRBV4-3,TRBJ2-1,.,TGCGCCAGCAGCCTTGAAGGGGCGGGGGCCTTTGGCAATGAGCAGTTCTTC,CASSLEGAGAFGNEQFF